This T cell receptor beta chain is from a study of human T cells and chemical hapten exposure. The sample holds many counts of this clonotype. TCRdb reprocessed the RACE reads via MiXCR and lists one record per CDR3 protein. The sample contains more than 90,000 distinct CDR3 sequences, about an eighth of which appear only once. The time point is: patch test 2, 6 weeks after DPC sensitization. Treatment: therapeutic diphenylcyclopropenone sensitization with weekly scalp DPC. CDR1 and CDR2 from the germline V gene are DFQATT and SNEGSKA (reference sequence). The CDR3 sequence is 14 residues long. The trim removed 6 bases at V and 5 bases at J, leaving 9 bases unmatched.

This clonotype originated in a woman between 40 and 55 years old with alopecia areata. Some clones in this sample may be carry-over from other donors' samples. The specimen comprised whole blood, sampled in connection with sensitization to the hapten diphenylcyclopropenone (DPC). The chain has TRBV20-1 and TRBJ2-5, with 10 nucleotides matching TRBD2. CDR3 DNA sequence: TGCAGTGCCAGTACCAGCGGGGGGGCTGAGACCCAGTACTTC. This codes for CSASTSGGAETQYF.